This TCR beta chain was recorded in a study of long-term antiretroviral therapy in people with HIV (dated by TCRdb to between 2022 and 2023). A note on the overall study: The earliest samples were collected approximately a decade before the 2015 WHO recommendation for immediate ART, a period when ART was typically delayed until CD4 counts fell. This retrospective serial study examined whether starting ART and sustained HIV suppression were associated with changes in the composition and diversity of the TRB repertoire in peripheral blood. Eleven of the 30 participants with HIV were female. A total of under 250 cryopreserved PBMC samples were contributed to the cohort by 30 adults with confirmed HIV infection, with samples collected serially over a mean of approximately six years (range 1-12). Test extractions of a monoclonal T-cell line alongside approximately 34 polyclonal samples showed no cross-contamination during QIAcube processing.

Turning to this clone: This receptor's antigen is unknown. Base qualities are missing; no much larger clone stands one base away.

Inclusion was restricted to participants for whom at least one PBMC sample before ART initiation and at least two post-ART samples were available. Every participant with HIV received treatment in the United States of America. Before DNA extraction, cryopreserved samples of about 0.95-10 million PBMC were thawed and then washed. At the time of the earliest PBMC sample for each participant with HIV, ages ranged from about 23 to 60 years. PBMC samples were contributed by each participant from 1-4 timepoints before ART initiation and 2-8 timepoints after ART initiation, with a median of 7 samples. Serial HIV viral load, CD4+ T-cell count, ART history and demographic data were obtained for every participant. Genomic DNA was extracted from unsorted PBMC with a Qiagen kit on a QIAcube, with processing performed in batches of 12 samples. The immunoSEQ hsTCRB v3.0 assay was used at survey level resolution to sequence the TRB variable region. TRB sequencing targeted a depth of roughly 35,000-55,000 T-cell genomes per sample. Pooled TRB libraries were sequenced on an Illumina MiSeq with a v3 150-cycle kit. For the original study's pipeline: Repertoire analysis was run in R within a reproducible Nextflow workflow that covered QC, data transformation and analysis. Custom analyses were implemented in LymphoSeq2, an R package for AIRR-Seq data exploration. A handful of samples that produced fewer than 5000 total TRB sequences were removed, so fewer than 200 HIV repertoires were analyzed. Among the 170 to 200 retained HIV repertoires, 55 to 60 were collected before ART initiation and under 150 after ART initiation. Each repertoire was downsampled to 5000 TRB nucleotide sequences, and summary statistics were averaged across 100 downsampling iterations. The analysis kept only TRB sequences whose CDR3 regions were at least seven amino acids long. Diversity was assessed using a clonality score derived from Shannon entropy and using the Gini coefficient. In repertoire networks, the top 5000 CDR3 amino acid sequences were linked whenever an edit distance of one separated two sequences. For TRB CDR3 amino acid sequences, antigen specificity groups and MHC restriction were predicted with GLIPH2. To flag known CMV, EBV, HIV or tissue antigen associations, CDR3 amino acid sequences were matched against VDJdb and McPAS-TCR. Pre-ART, post-ART and control groups were compared with Wilcoxon signed-rank tests and Holm-Bonferroni correction. Entries here come from immuneACCESS through TCRdb and include only in-frame sequences with V and J called. Some clones fail to appear in such tables; in the studies checked, an unresolved V gene covers under half of the shortfall, and the cause of the remainder is unknown. V and J calls and clone size follow that table, whereas D and trimming were derived from the DNA. In all, the sample holds 17,000 or so clones, and 90% to 95% of those were seen once. Approximately 8.7% of the sample lies in the top ten.

V is clipped by 2 bases and J by 2 bases, and the sequence between their germline boundaries is 13 bases long. Inclusive of the bounding cysteine and phenylalanine, the CDR3 is 15 residues long. Kept here is only the CDR3 DNA, which spans 45 bases and is read in frame from base 1. The germline V gene (reference sequence) sets CDR1 to LNHDA and CDR2 to SQIVND. On the study overall, not on this receptor specifically: The repertoire was dominated across all time points by expanded TRB clones identified before ART initiation, although this dominance was seen to fluctuate and to decrease in many PLHIV after ART. Samples dated from about 2003 to 2018, and the ART regimens used may be less effective than current ones. Limited PBMC availability meant only the TCR beta chain was sequenced, without alpha chain pairing. Because pre-ART samples had limited cell numbers, profiling was done on unsorted PBMC rather than on sorted CD4+ and CD8+ T cells. HIV repertoires had narrower CDR3 length ranges than controls, and the network structure suggested an antigen-experienced repertoire that shifted only slightly toward naive after ART. Starting ART was linked to a significant rise in TRB diversity, yet even with long-term ART the diversity remained significantly lower than in transplant donor controls. No data were available on ART adherence, viral resistance or therapy changes, limiting inferences about post-ART repertoire changes.

This sequence was found in a man aged 55-75 years with HIV. The sequencing used unsorted PBMCs, collected 0.3 years after starting antiretroviral therapy. Recombination joined TRBV19 with TRBJ2-7; perhaps TRBD2 is the D gene, with 6 bases matching. The CDR3: CASSIRRREPYEQYF. Read as DNA, the sequence is TGTGCCAGTAGTATAAGGCGACGGGAGCCCTACGAGCAGTACTTC.